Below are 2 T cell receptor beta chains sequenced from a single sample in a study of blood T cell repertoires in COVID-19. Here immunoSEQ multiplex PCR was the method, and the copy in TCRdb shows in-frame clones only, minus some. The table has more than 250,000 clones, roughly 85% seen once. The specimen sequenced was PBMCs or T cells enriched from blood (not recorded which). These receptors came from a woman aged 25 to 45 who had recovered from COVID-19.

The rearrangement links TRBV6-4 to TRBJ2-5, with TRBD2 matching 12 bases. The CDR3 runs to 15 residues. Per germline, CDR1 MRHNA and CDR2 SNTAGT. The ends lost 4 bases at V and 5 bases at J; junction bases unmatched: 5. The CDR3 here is CASSASGGALETQYF. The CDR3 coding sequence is TGTGCCAGCAGTGCTAGCGGGGGGGCCCTGGAGACCCAGTACTTC.

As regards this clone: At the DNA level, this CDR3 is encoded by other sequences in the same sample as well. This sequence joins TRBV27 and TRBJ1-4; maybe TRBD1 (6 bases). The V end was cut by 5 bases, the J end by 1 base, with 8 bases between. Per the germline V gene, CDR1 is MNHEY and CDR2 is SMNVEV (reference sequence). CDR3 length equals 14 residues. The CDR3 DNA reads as TGTGCCAGCAGTCTCAGGGGAACTAATGAAAAACTGTTTTTT. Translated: CASSLRGTNEKLFF. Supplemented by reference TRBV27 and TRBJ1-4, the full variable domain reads EAQVTQNPRYLITVTGKKLTVTCSQNMNHEYMSWYRQDPGLGLRQIYYSMNVEVTDKGDVPEGYKVSRKEKRNFPLILESPSPNQTSLYFCASSLRGTNEKLFFGSGTQLSVL.